These 24 T cell receptor beta chains originate from one sample sequenced in a study of sequential checkpoint blockade in melanoma. Treatment here: randomized to nivolumab then ipilimumab (arm A) or the reverse (arm B). Repertoires were generated with immunoSEQ multiplex PCR, while TCRdb's copy carries only in-frame clones and drops some. The table has around 9,100 clones, 59% seen once. The specimen was CD8+ T cells sorted from blood (inferred from file names), collected from a patient given nivolumab and ipilimumab in sequence. These receptors originate from a human donor with melanoma.

This clone is medium-sized. The J gene is TRBJ2-7, the V gene TRBV28; a possible D gene is TRBD1 (6 bases). The V end lost 6 bases, the J end lost 0 bases, and 12 bases lay between the germline ends. The CDR3 is 14 residues long. The germline V gene has CDR1 MDHEN and CDR2 SYDVKM. CDR3 in amino acids: CASRGQSSSYEQYF. The DNA for the CDR3 is TGTGCCAGCAGAGGACAGTCGAGCTCCTACGAGCAGTACTTC.

By share, this clone ranks as medium-sized (0.01 to 0.1%). This rearrangement joins TRBV11-2 to TRBJ2-7, with D possibly being TRBD1 (7 bases). There are 13 residues in the CDR3. The germline gives CDR1 SGHAT, CDR2 FQNNGV. The germline V and J ends were trimmed by 1 base and 6 bases, with 10 bases remaining between them. CDR3 amino acids: CASSLGQGGEQYF. The CDR3, as DNA: TGTGCCAGCAGCTTAGGACAGGGAGGCGAGCAGTACTTC.

V usage is TRBV5-4 and J usage is TRBJ1-1, with D perhaps matching TRBD1 (5 bases). Trimming cost V 7 bases and J 3 bases, with 16 bases left between them. The germline gives CDR1 SGHNT, CDR2 YYREEE (reference sequence). The CDR3 sequence is 14 residues long. CDR3 nucleotide sequence: TGTGCCAGCCTGCCTCGGGGGGGAGACACTGAAGCTTTCTTT. Residues: CASLPRGGDTEAFF.

In this sample, this clone turned up a few times. The rearrangement uses TRBV4-1 and TRBJ2-7; 8 nucleotides align to TRBD2. Germline CDR1 MGHRA, CDR2 YSYEKL. There are 15 residues in the CDR3. With 4 bases clipped from V and 5 bases from J, the junction kept 10 bases outside the gene matches. The CDR3 reads CASSLRPGLEDEQYF. CDR3 DNA sequence: TGCGCCAGCAGCCTACGTCCGGGACTAGAGGACGAGCAGTACTTC.

The V and J genes are TRBV30 and TRBJ2-7, with D unresolved. Trimming shortened V by 1 base and J by 2 bases, and 9 bases separated the two germline ends. The length of the CDR3 is 13 residues. Germline V gene data show CDR1 as GTSNPN and CDR2 as SVGIG (reference sequence). For the CDR3, the DNA is TGTGCCTGGAGTGGTCGAGAGACCTACGAGCAGTACTTC. Amino acids: CAWSGRETYEQYF.

The chain is built from TRBV5-6 and TRBJ2-1; no firm D call. The CDR3 is 12 amino acids. The germline gives CDR1 SGHDT, CDR2 YYEEEE. V was clipped by 3 bases and J by 7 bases, with 8 bases between them. The CDR3 sequence: CASSYTKNEQFF. The CDR3, as DNA: TGTGCCAGCAGCTATACTAAGAATGAGCAGTTCTTC.

This clone was seen more than once but under ten times. CDR3 in amino acids: CASSQNTGELFF. The CDR3 nucleotides are TGTGCCAGCAGTCAGAACACCGGGGAGCTGTTTTTT. This chain links TRBV11-3 with TRBJ2-2; no reliable D call. V dropped 6 bases and J dropped 1 base, with 3 bases sitting between them. CDR3 size: 12 residues. CDR1 SGHNT and CDR2 YENEEA come from the germline V gene.

The chain carries TRBV7-9 and TRBJ2-7; TRBD1 matches 9 bases. The CDR3 contains 15 residues. The V and J ends lost 1 base and 4 bases, in that order; junction bases with no gene match: 5. CDR1 is SEHNR and CDR2 is FQNEAQ in the germline V gene (reference sequence). The CDR3 DNA follows: TGTGCCAGCAGCTTAGAGCACAGGGGGCAGTACGAGCAGTACTTC. Its translation is CASSLEHRGQYEQYF.

The V gene is TRBV9, the J gene TRBJ2-3; D is possibly TRBD2 (5 bases). Germline lookup yields CDR1 SGDLS and CDR2 YYNGEE. V lost 4 bases, J lost 2 bases, and 14 bases lay in between. The CDR3 runs 15 residues. CDR3 bases: TGTGCCAGCAGCTCAATTTTGAGGGACACAGATACGCAGTATTTT. Its translation is CASSSILRDTDTQYF.

In this sample, this clone turned up a few times. The J gene is TRBJ2-7, the V gene TRBV9, with D maybe TRBD1 (6 bases). The ends were cut back, 3 bases at V and 1 base at J, with 8 bases in the middle. CDR3 size: 13 residues. The germline V gene has CDR1 SGDLS and CDR2 YYNGEE. In DNA form, the CDR3 reads TGTGCCAGCAGCGGAGGGGGTTCCTACGAGCAGTACTTC. Protein: CASSGGGSYEQYF.

This chain uses TRBV27 with TRBJ1-5, with no clear D. V lost 2 bases and J 5 bases, leaving 7 bases between the germline ends. CDR1 is MNHEY, CDR2 SMNVEV, per germline (reference sequence). CDR3 size: 13 residues. The CDR3 is CASSLMEDQPQHF. For the CDR3, the DNA is TGTGCCAGCAGTTTAATGGAGGATCAGCCCCAGCATTTT.

The CDR3 is CASSYTKNTEAFF. DNA for the CDR3: TGTGCCAGCAGTTACACAAAGAACACTGAAGCTTTCTTT. The chain employs TRBV6-6 and TRBJ1-1; D unclear. Trimming removed 2 bases from V and 1 base from J, with 5 bases in between. This CDR3 has 13 residues. Germline V lookup: CDR1 MNHNY, CDR2 SVGAGI (reference sequence).

The genes are TRBV2 and TRBJ1-1; D might be TRBD1 (5 bases). Germline V gives CDR1 SNHLY, CDR2 FYNNEI. The CDR3 extends over 14 amino acids. With 9 bases removed from V and 0 bases from J, the gap between germline ends came to 14 bases. DNA for the CDR3: TGTGCCAGAGTACGGGGGATTATGAACACTGAAGCTTTCTTT. This encodes CARVRGIMNTEAFF.

This clone is medium-sized in the sample. Additional DNA sequences in this sample encode the identical CDR3. The V call is TRBV7-9, the J call TRBJ1-5, with a tentative D call TRBD1 (5 bases). The CDR3 contains 13 residues. Trimming removed 3 bases at V and 4 bases at J, with 7 bases between. The germline V gene has CDR1 SEHNR and CDR2 FQNEAQ (reference sequence). The DNA for the CDR3 is TGTGCCAGCAGCTTTGGGGGGAATCAGCCCCAGCATTTT. Its translation is CASSFGGNQPQHF.

J is TRBJ2-1 and V is TRBV7-9, with D perhaps TRBD2 (6 bases). The V end was cut by 5 bases, the J end by 6 bases, with 17 bases between. The CDR3 consists of 15 residues. CDR1 and CDR2 from the germline V gene are SEHNR and FQNEAQ (reference sequence). CDR3 residues: CASSLSPAGPNEQFF. The DNA for the CDR3 is TGTGCCAGCAGCCTGAGCCCTGCGGGGCCCAATGAGCAGTTCTTC.

The chain links TRBV27 to TRBJ1-2; maybe TRBD1 (6 bases). The CDR3 length is 15 residues. Trimming shortened V by 3 bases and J by 7 bases, and 18 bases separated the two germline ends. Germline lookup yields CDR1 MNHEY and CDR2 SMNVEV (reference sequence). CDR3 nucleotide sequence: TGTGCCAGCAGTTTCTTAGGGCGGGGGGCGAGTGGCTACACCTTC. It is translated as CASSFLGRGASGYTF.

CDR3 sequence: CASSAEGQGTEAFF. As DNA, the CDR3 is TGTGCCAGCAGCGCCGAGGGACAGGGGACTGAAGCTTTCTTT. This sequence joins TRBV9 and TRBJ1-1, with 10 positions matching TRBD1. This CDR3 spans 14 amino acids. Trimming cost V 3 bases and J 5 bases; bases outside gene matches: 4. Germline assignment: CDR1 SGDLS and CDR2 YYNGEE.

This chain connects TRBV27 to TRBJ2-7, with 10 bases that match TRBD1. The CDR3 runs 15 residues. Per germline, CDR1 MNHEY and CDR2 SMNVEV (reference sequence). V lost 8 bases, J lost 3 bases, and 10 bases stayed unmatched. The CDR3 DNA reads as TGTGCCAGCTGGAATATTGGACAGGGGGTCTACGAGCAGTACTTC. It codes for CASWNIGQGVYEQYF.

The V call is TRBV6-5, the J call TRBJ2-7; 11 bases are a match to TRBD2. The CDR3 covers 16 residues. CDR1 is MNHEY and CDR2 is SVGAGI in the germline V gene. Germline trimming cut 0 bases from V and 3 bases from J; bases unmatched to any gene: 4. CDR3 nucleotide sequence: TGTGCCAGCAGTTACTCTCCGGGACTAGCGGTCTACGAGCAGTACTTC. Translated: CASSYSPGLAVYEQYF.

The chain uses TRBV19 and TRBJ2-2; D might be TRBD1 (5 bases). Trimming took off 6 bases at V and 6 bases at J, with 20 bases between the two ends. Germline lookup yields CDR1 LNHDA and CDR2 SQIVND (reference sequence). This CDR3 contains 16 residues. This CDR3 reads CASSLRAPGSPGELFF. The DNA for the CDR3 is TGTGCCAGTAGCCTCAGGGCGCCGGGTTCTCCCGGGGAGCTGTTTTTT.

The rearrangement joins TRBV4-1 to TRBJ1-2; D unclear. Germline assignment: CDR1 MGHRA and CDR2 YSYEKL. This CDR3 contains 16 residues. With 0 bases removed from V and 4 bases from J, the gap between germline ends came to 15 bases. The CDR3 loop reads CASSQEGGGPSYGYTF. CDR3 DNA: TGCGCCAGCAGCCAAGAGGGCGGAGGGCCCTCCTATGGCTACACCTTC.

The rearrangement joins TRBV5-6 to TRBJ2-1; TRBD1 aligns across 7 bases. The V gene's germline CDR1 is SGHDT and CDR2 YYEEEE. CDR3 size: 12 residues. Trimming removed 4 bases from V and 9 bases from J; junction bases left unmatched: 4. DNA of the CDR3: TGTGCCAGCAGCCCGACAGGGACTGAGCAGTTCTTC. Amino acid sequence: CASSPTGTEQFF.

V is TRBV10-3 and J is TRBJ2-2, with TRBD1 matching 9 bases. Germline loops: CDR1 ENHRY, CDR2 SYGVKD. The J segment lost 4 bases and the V segment lost 11 bases, leaving 8 bases of the junction unmatched. This CDR3 is built from 14 residues. The CDR3 spells CAASGTGSTGELFF. For the CDR3, the DNA is TGTGCCGCCTCCGGGACAGGGTCCACCGGGGAGCTGTTTTTT.

This sequence joins TRBV19 and TRBJ1-5; 7 bases are a match to TRBD1. This CDR3 comprises 14 residues. In germline, CDR1 is LNHDA, CDR2 SQIVND (reference sequence). The J segment lost 7 bases and the V segment lost 6 bases, leaving 9 bases of the junction unmatched. CDR3 DNA sequence: TGTGCCAGTAGGTTACAGGGGTTGAACCAGCCCCAGCATTTT. Protein sequence: CASRLQGLNQPQHF. The full variable domain, with the rest looked up from reference TRBV19 and TRBJ1-5, is DGGITQSPKYLFRKEGQNVTLSCEQNLNHDAMYWYRQDPGQGLRLIYYSQIVNDFQKGDIAEGYSVSREKKESFPLTVTSAQKNPTAFYLCASRLQGLNQPQHFGDGTRLSIL.